This TCR beta chain stems from a study of shared clonotypes between healthy human individuals. The authors distributed each subset's genomic DNA evenly over several immunoSEQ plates. The table came from immunoSEQ multiplex PCR; TCRdb's copy has only in-frame clones and leaves some out. This sample carries 550,000 to 750,000 clones, around 95% of them seen once, and the ten largest clones take 0.11%. For this clone: Its target is unknown.

This CDR3 contains 12 residues. Per germline, CDR1 MNHEY and CDR2 SMNVEV (reference sequence). V dropped 6 bases and J dropped 3 bases, with 8 bases sitting between them. Study-level findings and limits: Sampling covered nothing but blood. Tissue TCR repertoires likely differ from those found in blood.

Naive CD8 cells lacked CD45RO and underwent positive selection for CCR7, leaving out terminally differentiated effector memory CD45RA+ cells. Sequencing was performed on naive CD8+ T cells sorted from blood. J is TRBJ1-1 and V is TRBV27; no clear D. The sequence was collected from a woman younger than 45 in good health. The CDR3 here is CASRDFDTEAFF. CDR3 sequence (DNA): TGTGCCAGCAGGGATTTTGACACTGAAGCTTTCTTT.